The 6 T cell receptor beta chains below were found in one sample sequenced in a study of blood T cell repertoires in COVID-19 (dated by TCRdb to 2019 to 2021). The library was obtained by the immunoSEQ multiplex PCR assay. TCRdb re-hosts the immuneACCESS table, in-frame sequences only. Its copies lack some clones; in the studies checked, an unresolved V gene accounts for under half of them, and the cause for the rest is not known. The sample table shows a few hundred thousand clones, and about 83% are seen once. Of the sample, approximately 6.2% is held by the ten largest clones. Sequencing input: peripheral blood. The receptor source for this set is a man between 60 and 75 years old who had recovered from COVID-19.

The CDR3 DNA is TGTGCCTGGAGCGTTTATCGGGGCTACGAGCAGTACTTC. Amino acid sequence: CAWSVYRGYEQYF. This chain joins TRBV30 and TRBJ2-7; tentative D call: TRBD2 (5 bases). The V end was cut by 3 bases, the J end by 3 bases, with 12 bases between. Germline CDR1 is GTSNPN and CDR2 is SVGIG (reference sequence). The length of the CDR3 is 13 residues.

This clone is deemed medium-sized. This chain connects TRBV10-2 to TRBJ2-7, with 7 bases matching TRBD1. This CDR3 spans 12 amino acids. The J segment lost 6 bases and the V segment lost 8 bases, leaving 7 bases of the junction unmatched. The germline V gene encodes CDR1 WSHSY and CDR2 SAAADI. The CDR3 region has the DNA TGCGCCAGCCTGACAGGGCTCGGCGAGCAGTACTTC. Its protein is CASLTGLGEQYF.

This clone has just a few counts. The chain recombines TRBV25-1 with TRBJ2-2, with D perhaps matching TRBD1 (5 bases). This CDR3 is 16 amino acids long. Germline CDR1 and CDR2: MGHDK and SYGVNS. CDR3 sequence: CDGMARTPPNTGELFF. Written as DNA, the CDR3 is TGTGATGGGATGGCCCGGACACCCCCGAACACCGGGGAGCTGTTTTTT.

The J gene is TRBJ1-2, the V gene TRBV28; 7 nucleotides align to TRBD1. Germline values: CDR1 MDHEN, CDR2 SYDVKM. The CDR3 has 15 amino acids. The V and J ends lost 4 bases and 2 bases, in that order; junction bases with no gene match: 7. CDR3: CASSYLSTGNYGYTF. The DNA for the CDR3 is TGTGCCAGCAGTTATCTCTCGACAGGGAACTATGGCTACACCTTC.

This chain connects TRBV6-1 to TRBJ1-4; TRBD1 matches at 8 bases. V dropped 3 bases and J dropped 3; count of bases not matched to a gene: 3. CDR1 is MNHNS, CDR2 SASEGT, per germline. CDR3 length: 15 residues. The CDR3 loop reads CASSDGQGPNEKLFF. The CDR3 nucleotides read TGTGCCAGCAGTGATGGACAGGGACCTAATGAAAAACTGTTTTTT.

CDR3 protein: CASSLKRGQGFFQPQHF. The CDR3 nucleotides read TGTGCCAGCAGCTTGAAACGCGGACAGGGTTTTTTTCAGCCCCAGCATTTT. V usage is TRBV5-8 and J usage is TRBJ1-5; 8 nucleotides align to TRBD1. J was trimmed by 6 bases and V by 1 base; bases with no gene match: 12. The CDR3 sequence is 17 residues long. The germline gives CDR1 SGHTS, CDR2 YDEGEE. The whole variable domain, remainder taken from reference TRBV5-8 and TRBJ1-5, is EAGVTQSPTHLIKTRGQQATLRCSPISGHTSVYWYQQALGLGLQFLLWYDEGEERNRGNFPPRFSGRQFPNYSSELNVNALELEDSALYLCASSLKRGQGFFQPQHFGDGTRLSIL.